This TCR beta chain was recovered during a study of T cell changes during pregnancy in multiple sclerosis. Only one count was recorded for this clone. A junction end diverges from the germline sequence, so it may reflect a read error. Libraries were prepared by immunoSEQ multiplex PCR; TCRdb keeps only in-frame clonotypes and omits some of them. The top ten clones hold 3.5% of a sample with fewer than 70,000 clones, 85% to 95% of them seen once. The germline CDR1 and CDR2 sequences are SSHAT and FNYEAQ (reference sequence). The CDR3 extends over 16 amino acids. V gene TRBV7-7 combines with J gene TRBJ2-1; 13 bases map to TRBD2. The TCR sequence derives from a female donor with multiple sclerosis, enrolled in a pregnancy study. Sample: CD8+ T cells from peripheral blood mononuclear cells, taken in the third trimester of pregnancy. The CDR3 sequence is CASSSSLAGGDNEQFF. The CDR3 DNA reads TGTGCTAGCAGCTCCTCACTAGCGGGAGGGGACAATGAGCAGTTCTTC.